This TCR beta chain stems from a study of OX40 agonist ivuxolimab in advanced cancers. Study details: There were three patients with partial responses, one having hepatocellular carcinoma and two cutaneous melanoma.

This CDR3 is 17 amino acids long. Germline loops: CDR1 SEHNR, CDR2 FQNEAQ (reference sequence). The ends were cut back, 2 bases at V and 4 bases at J, with 15 bases in the middle. This clone was counted a single time. Its antigen is not known. This table comes from immunoSEQ multiplex PCR, and its TCRdb copy is limited to in-frame clones, with some not included. The sample has about 67,000 clones; more than 75% are singletons. Whole-study findings and limits: In general, CD8+ T cells held more expanded clones than CD4+ did, on average.

This receptor was taken from an adult with an advanced solid tumor such as melanoma, head and neck, liver or kidney cancer. The chain carries TRBV7-9 and TRBJ2-6; possibly TRBD1 or TRBD2 for D (6 bases each). Material: CD4+ or CD8+ T cells sorted from blood, obtained in a trial of the OX40 agonist ivuxolimab. The CDR3 DNA reads as TGTGCCAGCAGCTTACTGGGGGGCGCAGAGGGGGCCAACGTCCTGACTTTC. Its protein product is CASSLLGGAEGANVLTF.